This is a list of T cell receptor beta chains from one sample in a study of T-cell memory formation after mild COVID-19. TCRdb reprocessed the 5' RACE reads with MiXCR, giving one entry per CDR3 protein. The sample includes over 300,000 distinct CDR3 sequences, 20% to 25% of them seen just once. Material for sequencing was PBMCs or a T cell subset sorted from them (not recorded which). These TCRs come from a man aged 18-30 years who had mild COVID-19 (a few samples of this study predate the infection). Cell type and time point are not known. The CDR3 runs from the conserved cysteine through the conserved F or W. Fields, in order: J gene, D gene, V gene, clone size, CDR3 length, CDR3 DNA, CDR3 protein. D genes are given only for firm matches. Size is omitted from some rows. Given values are once, few, many or a class for expanded clones.

TRBJ2-2 | TRBD2 | TRBV27 | - | 16 | TGTGCCAGCAGCCTGACTAGCGGGGGGTCGACCGGGGAGCTGTTTTTT | CASSLTSGGSTGELFF
TRBJ2-2 | TRBD1 | TRBV28 | - | 16 | TGTGCCAGCAGTTTGAGGGGACAGGGGGCAATCGGGGAGCTGTTTTTT | CASSLRGQGAIGELFF
TRBJ2-2 | - | TRBV9 | - | 15 | TGTGCCAGCAGCGTTGGGGGCTCGAACACCGGGGAGCTGTTTTTT | CASSVGGSNTGELFF
TRBJ1-3 | - | TRBV4-1 | many | 15 | TGCGCCAGCAGCTTTCGGGTGCTAACTGGAAACACCATATATTTT | CASSFRVLTGNTIYF
TRBJ2-3 | - | TRBV5-1 | few | 16 | TGCGCCAGCAGCTTGGGGCCCCCCATCGGGGGAGATACGCAGTATTTT | CASSLGPPIGGDTQYF
TRBJ2-5 | - | TRBV7-9 | few | 14 | TGTGCCAGCAGCTTAGTAGAAGGGTGGGAGACCCAGTACTTC | CASSLVEGWETQYF
TRBJ1-1 | TRBD1 | TRBV5-1 | few | 16 | TGCGCCAGCAGCTTGGTGGCAGGGGGGTGGGACACTGAAGCTTTCTTT | CASSLVAGGWDTEAFF
TRBJ2-5 | TRBD2 | TRBV7-9 | - | 13 | TGTGCCAGCAGCAGGGCGGGAGGAGAGACCCAGTACTTC | CASSRAGGETQYF
TRBJ2-5 | - | TRBV7-2 | - | 16 | TGTGCCAGCAGCCCCCATTTGGAGGGAGACCAAGAGACCCAGTACTTC | CASSPHLEGDQETQYF
TRBJ2-3 | TRBD2 | TRBV6-6 | - | 15 | TGTGCCAGCAGTTACGCGGGGGGCTTAACAGATACGCAGTATTTT | CASSYAGGLTDTQYF
TRBJ2-2 | TRBD1 | TRBV5-1 | few | 15 | TGCGCCAGCAGCTTGGGGGACAGGAACACCGGGGAGCTGTTTTTT | CASSLGDRNTGELFF
TRBJ2-1 | - | TRBV15 | - | 16 | TGTGCCACCAGCAGAGATAAGGCAGGGGCCGACAGTGAGCAGTTCTTC | CATSRDKAGADSEQFF